This is a list of T cell receptor beta chains from one sample in a study of cytomegalovirus exposure and HLA in healthy donors. Sequencing used immunoSEQ multiplex PCR; TCRdb keeps in-frame clones, though not all of them. The table records around 100,000 clones, around two thirds of them present only once. Sequencing used PBMCs. These receptor sequences come from a man between 25 and 39 years old in good health and CMV-seronegative. Both conserved end residues are part of each CDR3. A D gene is named only where the DNA matches it firmly. Clone size is not always given. Where it is, it says once, few, many or a class for expanded clones.

D gene	V gene	clone size	J gene	CDR3 DNA	CDR3 protein
TRBD2	TRBV9	NA	TRBJ2-7	TGTGCCAGCAGCGTATCTAGCGGGGGTACCTACGAGCAGTACTTC	CASSVSSGGTYEQYF
NA	TRBV20-1	few	TRBJ2-5	TGCAGTGCTAGCCTGCAAGAGACCCAGTACTTC	CSASLQETQYF
TRBD1	TRBV6-6	few	TRBJ2-7	TGTGCCAGCAGTTCCGGACAGGGTCGGGCCTACGAGCAGTACTTC	CASSSGQGRAYEQYF
NA	TRBV19	NA	TRBJ1-1	TGTGCCACCCGAGGCCAGGGAGGGACTGAAGCTTTCTTT	CATRGQGGTEAFF
NA	TRBV5-1	NA	TRBJ2-1	TGCGCCAGCACCTTCTTAGACTCCTACAATGAGCAGTTCTTC	CASTFLDSYNEQFF
NA	TRBV14	NA	TRBJ2-7	TGTGCCAGCAGCCATACCCTAGCACCAATATTGGGCGAGCAGTACTTC	CASSHTLAPILGEQYF
NA	TRBV7-7	NA	TRBJ2-1	TGTGCTAGCAGCGGCGATCCAGCGGGTGAGCAGTTCTTC	CASSGDPAGEQFF
NA	TRBV11-3	NA	TRBJ1-6	TGTGCCAGCAGCTTGGAGTTGGATTCACCCCTCCACTTT	CASSLELDSPLHF
NA	TRBV11-2	NA	TRBJ2-1	TGTGCCAGCAGCTTATCGGGGGAGCAGTTCTTC	CASSLSGEQFF
NA	TRBV18	NA	TRBJ2-1	TGTGCCAGCTCAGACAGCAGCTCCTACAATGAGCAGTTCTTC	CASSDSSSYNEQFF
NA	TRBV7-8	NA	TRBJ1-5	TGTGCCAGCAGCCAGGATACAGGGAAACTCCAGTCCTGGCTGCCCCAGCATTTT	CASSQDTGKLQSWLPQHF
TRBD1	TRBV6-6	NA	TRBJ1-4	TGTGCCAGCAGTTCCCCCCCGACAGGGGATGAAAAACTGTTTTTT	CASSSPPTGDEKLFF